Listed here are 21 T cell receptor beta chains from one sample, sequenced in a study of PD-L1 blockade in urothelial cancer. Measured with immunoSEQ multiplex PCR; TCRdb has only the in-frame clones, and not every one. This sample has 45,000 to 50,000 clones, with more than 70% found just once. The source was PBMCs, collected around atezolizumab (anti-PD-L1) treatment. These receptors were obtained from a man aged 80 or over with urothelial cancer.

V is TRBV4-3 and J is TRBJ1-5; D gene uncertain. The CDR3 runs 15 residues. The V end was cut by 4 bases, the J end by 3 bases, with 13 bases between. Germline V gene lookup returns CDR1 LGHNA and CDR2 YSLEER. The CDR3 is CASSRAAGYNQPQHF. CDR3 nucleotide sequence: TGCGCCAGCAGCCGCGCGGCGGGGTACAATCAGCCCCAGCATTTT.

This clone was seen more than once but under ten times. The chain links TRBV10-3 to TRBJ2-2, with 9 nucleotides matching TRBD2. This CDR3 contains 15 residues. After removal of 6 bases from V and 3 bases from J, the junction contained 5 bases not matched to a gene. Germline lookup yields CDR1 ENHRY and CDR2 SYGVKD. CDR3 nucleotide sequence: TGTGCCATCAGCCCTAGCGGGAAGGACACCGGGGAGCTGTTTTTT. This codes for CAISPSGKDTGELFF.

This chain links TRBV6-5 with TRBJ2-5, with D tentatively TRBD1 (6 bases). The CDR3 consists of 15 residues. Trimming left V 2 bases short and J 3 bases short, with 13 bases between. Germline CDR1 is MNHEY and CDR2 is SVGAGI. CDR3 residues: CASSYRVTGKETQYF. DNA of the CDR3: TGTGCCAGCAGTTACAGGGTGACAGGAAAAGAGACCCAGTACTTC.

The chain is built from TRBV7-2 and TRBJ2-3; D is ambiguous. Looked up from germline, CDR1 is SGHTA and CDR2 is FQGNSA. V lost 4 bases and J lost 7, with 9 bases in between. There are 12 residues in the CDR3. This CDR3 is CASSSTPHTQYF. The CDR3, as DNA: TGTGCCAGCAGCTCTACTCCTCATACGCAGTATTTT.

This clone was seen a handful of times. This chain links TRBV7-9 with TRBJ1-2; 7 nucleotides match TRBD1. The CDR3 sequence is 16 residues long. The junction had 6 bases not matched to a gene; V was cut back by 2 bases and J by 0 bases. Germline V CDR1 and CDR2: SEHNR, FQNEAQ (reference sequence). The CDR3 DNA reads as TGTGCCAGCAGCTTATGGGGGGACAGAGCTAACTATGGCTACACCTTC. Its protein product is CASSLWGDRANYGYTF.

This chain uses TRBV12-5 with TRBJ2-7, with D uncertain. The CDR3 contains 13 residues. Looked up from germline, CDR1 is LGHNT and CDR2 is FRNRAP. With 0 bases removed from V and 3 bases from J, the gap between germline ends came to 6 bases. CDR3 in amino acids: CASGLVQSYEQYF. In DNA form, the CDR3 reads TGTGCTAGTGGTTTGGTACAGAGCTACGAGCAGTACTTC.

The rearrangement links TRBV30 to TRBJ2-5; 7 bases map to TRBD1. J was trimmed by 2 bases and V by 3 bases; bases with no gene match: 9. Looked up from germline, CDR1 is GTSNPN and CDR2 is SVGIG (reference sequence). The CDR3 is 15 amino acids. The CDR3 bases are TGTGCCTGGAGCTGGACAGGAAAAAAACAAGAGACCCAGTACTTC. The encoded protein is CAWSWTGKKQETQYF.

J is TRBJ2-1 and V is TRBV5-1; 11 bases line up with TRBD2. CDR3 size: 15 residues. V gave up 4 bases and J gave up 6 bases; unmatched junction bases: 6. Per germline, CDR1 SGHRS and CDR2 YFSETQ. The CDR3 spells CASSPGTSGPNEQFF. The CDR3 DNA is TGCGCCAGCAGCCCCGGGACTAGCGGACCCAATGAGCAGTTCTTC. Supplemented by reference TRBV5-1 and TRBJ2-1, the full variable domain reads KAGVTQTPRYLIKTRGQQVTLSCSPISGHRSVSWYQQTPGQGLQFLFEYFSETQRNKGNFPGRFSGRQFSNSRSEMNVSTLELGDSALYLCASSPGTSGPNEQFFGPGTRLTVL.

Written as DNA, the CDR3 is TGTGCCAGCAGCCAAAGGGGGTTGAGTGGCTACACCTTC. Residues: CASSQRGLSGYTF. V usage is TRBV14 and J usage is TRBJ1-2; possible D gene TRBD1, 6 bases. CDR3 length equals 13 residues. From germline, CDR1 is SGHDN and CDR2 FVKESK. V dropped 2 bases and J dropped 7 bases, with 11 bases sitting between them.

This chain joins TRBV29-1 and TRBJ2-3; 7 bases agree with TRBD1. V lost 6 bases and J lost 1; bases outside the gene matches: 1. The CDR3 covers 12 residues. Germline loops: CDR1 SQVTM, CDR2 ANQGSEA. DNA of the CDR3: TGCAGCGTAGACAGGGGCACAGATACGCAGTATTTT. Its protein is CSVDRGTDTQYF.

This chain connects TRBV9 to TRBJ2-5, with TRBD2 as a possible D gene (5 bases). The V gene lost 4 bases and the J gene lost 3 bases, with 7 bases spanning the gap. The CDR3 sequence is 12 residues long. From germline, CDR1 is SGDLS and CDR2 YYNGEE. The DNA for the CDR3 is TGTGCCAGCAGCCCCGGGAAAGAGACCCAGTACTTC. It encodes CASSPGKETQYF.

The rearrangement uses TRBV7-9 and TRBJ2-1; weak D call: TRBD2 (6 bases). The CDR3 contains 15 residues. The germline gives CDR1 SEHNR, CDR2 FQNEAQ (reference sequence). V gave up 5 bases and J gave up 0 bases, with 11 bases separating them. The CDR3 loop is CASSRDSSSYNEQFF. DNA for the CDR3: TGTGCCAGCAGCCGGGACTCTAGCTCCTACAATGAGCAGTTCTTC.

This chain connects TRBV7-9 to TRBJ2-2, with 13 nucleotides matching TRBD2. Germline assignment: CDR1 SEHNR and CDR2 FQNEAQ (reference sequence). CDR3 size: 16 residues. V shed 5 bases and J 5 bases; nucleotides not matched to a gene: 5. The CDR3 DNA reads TGTGCCAGCAGCCCGGGACTAGCGGGGCCAACCGGGGAGCTGTTTTTT. It specifies CASSPGLAGPTGELFF.

This clone came up once. V and J are TRBV6-6 and TRBJ2-3; a weak D match, TRBD2 (5 bases). V lost 4 bases, J lost 4 bases, and 12 bases lay in between. The germline V gene has CDR1 MNHNY and CDR2 SVGAGI (reference sequence). CDR3 length: 14 amino acids. Here the CDR3 reads CASSSLGGADTQYF. The CDR3 nucleotides are TGTGCCAGCAGTTCACTCGGAGGTGCAGATACGCAGTATTTT.

The chain carries TRBV27 and TRBJ1-1, with 8 bases identical to TRBD1. Germline V lookup: CDR1 MNHEY, CDR2 SMNVEV (reference sequence). Losses at the gene ends were 0 bases for V and 2 bases for J; bases not matched to a gene: 5. The CDR3 loop spans 16 amino acids. The CDR3 coding sequence is TGTGCCAGCAGTTTATCGACTGGACAGGGTAACACTGAAGCTTTCTTT. Residues: CASSLSTGQGNTEAFF.

This rearrangement joins TRBV5-4 to TRBJ2-5; TRBD1 matches 10 bases. The CDR3 is made up of 16 amino acids. Unmatched junction bases numbered 9, after V lost 3 bases and J lost 4 bases. CDR1 and CDR2 (germline): SGHNT, YYREEE (reference sequence). The CDR3 loop is CASSSSDRGSGETQYF. CDR3 bases: TGTGCCAGCAGCTCCTCGGACAGGGGGTCGGGAGAGACCCAGTACTTC.

J is TRBJ2-3 and V is TRBV19; 9 bases are shared with TRBD2. The CDR3 loop spans 16 amino acids. The V segment lost 5 bases and the J segment 6 bases; nucleotides outside the gene matches: 12. Looked up from germline, CDR1 is LNHDA and CDR2 is SQIVND (reference sequence). The CDR3 region has the DNA TGTGCCAGTAGTCCCTTGGCGGGGGGGTGGAAGGATACGCAGTATTTT. Amino acid sequence: CASSPLAGGWKDTQYF.

V usage is TRBV5-1 and J usage is TRBJ1-6; D may be TRBD1 (5 bases). The germline V gene encodes CDR1 SGHRS and CDR2 YFSETQ. Trimming cost V 0 bases and J 5 bases, with 9 bases left between them. The CDR3 spans 15 residues. CDR3 region: CASSLGTKDNSPLHF. CDR3 sequence (DNA): TGCGCCAGCAGCTTGGGGACAAAGGATAATTCACCCCTCCACTTT.

To note about this clone: Germline is not matched at one junction end, which may reflect a read error. The chain links TRBV5-1 to TRBJ2-7; tentative D call: TRBD1 (5 bases). Germline CDR1 is SGHRS and CDR2 is YFSETQ. The CDR3 contains 14 residues. The CDR3 nucleotides are TGCGTCAGCAGCCCGAGTGACAGAGACTACGAGCAGTACTTC. Protein sequence: CVSSPSDRDYEQYF. The full variable domain, with the rest looked up from reference TRBV5-1 and TRBJ2-7, is KAGVTQTPRYLIKTRGQQVTLSCSPISGHRSVSWYQQTPGQGLQFLFEYFSETQRNKGNFPGRFSGRQFSNSRSEMNVSTLELGDSALYLCVSSPSDRDYEQYFGPGTRLTVT.

The chain employs TRBV11-2 and TRBJ2-1; the D is unclear. V dropped 1 base and J dropped 4 bases, with 11 bases sitting between them. Germline CDR1 is SGHAT and CDR2 is FQNNGV. CDR3 length: 15 residues. The CDR3 DNA sequence: TGTGCCAGCAGCTTAGTAGACAACCGTTACAATGAGCAGTTCTTC. Protein product: CASSLVDNRYNEQFF.

This clone was seen a single time. This CDR3 is CASSPRGGLAGSEQFF. In DNA, the CDR3 is TGCGCCAGCAGCCCGCGCGGTGGCCTAGCGGGCAGTGAGCAGTTCTTC. The gene calls are TRBV5-1 and TRBJ2-1; TRBD2 matches 8 bases. The CDR3 length is 16 residues. J gave up 9 bases and V 4 bases, and 15 bases lay outside the gene matches. Germline V gene sequence: CDR1 SGHRS, CDR2 YFSETQ.